These 11 T cell receptor beta chains originate from one sample sequenced in a study of blood T cell repertoires in COVID-19. The method was immunoSEQ multiplex PCR; TCRdb's version includes in-frame clones alone and lacks a portion of them. The data contain approximately 290,000 clones, roughly 89% of them singletons. Input material: peripheral blood. Receptors were obtained from a man aged 25-45 years with acute or convalescent COVID-19.

The CDR3 here is CAIGQGQVFTEAFF. CDR3 DNA: TGTGCCATCGGACAGGGACAGGTTTTCACTGAAGCTTTCTTT. This chain joins TRBV10-3 and TRBJ1-1, with 8 bases aligning to TRBD1. The CDR3 sequence is 14 residues long. Germline assignment: CDR1 ENHRY and CDR2 SYGVKD. V lost 8 bases to trimming and J lost 4 bases; unmatched junction nucleotides: 9.

This clone was seen just once. The rearrangement links TRBV7-8 to TRBJ2-7; 11 bases are shared with TRBD1. Per the germline V gene, CDR1 is SGHVS and CDR2 is FQNEAQ. This CDR3 contains 14 residues. Losses at the gene ends were 5 bases for V and 4 bases for J; bases not matched to a gene: 4. CDR3 sequence reads: CASSRTGGMYEQYF. CDR3 nucleotides: TGTGCCAGCAGCCGGACAGGGGGCATGTACGAGCAGTACTTC. Using reference TRBV7-8 and TRBJ2-7 for the parts outside the CDR3, the full variable domain is GAGVSQSPRYKVAKRGQDVALRCDPISGHVSLFWYQQALGQGPEFLTYFQNEAQLDKSGLPSDRFFAERPEGSVSTLKIQRTQQEDSAVYLCASSRTGGMYEQYFGPGTRLTVT.

The chain links TRBV2 to TRBJ1-2; 7 nucleotides agree with TRBD1. The CDR3 is made up of 14 amino acids. Germline values: CDR1 SNHLY, CDR2 FYNNEI. Trimming cost V 5 bases and J 4 bases; bases outside gene matches: 7. This CDR3 reads CASSPGGSTYGYTF. As DNA, the CDR3 is TGTGCCAGCAGTCCAGGGGGGTCGACCTATGGCTACACCTTC.

The chain has TRBV10-1 and TRBJ1-4, with unresolved D. Germline CDR1 is WNHNN and CDR2 is SYGVQD (reference sequence). Trimming pared 11 bases from V and 0 bases from J, leaving 13 bases between. The CDR3 sequence is 14 residues long. The CDR3 here is CALELVATNEKLFF. CDR3 DNA sequence: TGCGCCCTCGAACTTGTTGCAACTAATGAAAAACTGTTTTTT.

The V call is TRBV19, the J call TRBJ1-5, with TRBD1 as a possible D gene (6 bases). The V and J ends lost 7 bases and 3 bases respectively, with 13 bases between them. The CDR3 contains 14 residues. CDR1 LNHDA and CDR2 SQIVND come from the germline V gene (reference sequence). The CDR3, as DNA: TGTGCCAGTACCCCCGGGACACACAATCAGCCCCAGCATTTT. This encodes CASTPGTHNQPQHF. The whole variable domain, filled in from reference TRBV19 and TRBJ1-5, reads DGGITQSPKYLFRKEGQNVTLSCEQNLNHDAMYWYRQDPGQGLRLIYYSQIVNDFQKGDIAEGYSVSREKKESFPLTVTSAQKNPTAFYLCASTPGTHNQPQHFGDGTRLSIL.

This clone was detected once. The chain links TRBV5-8 to TRBJ2-4; perhaps TRBD2 as D (5 bases). In germline, CDR1 is SGHTS, CDR2 YDEGEE. Between the trimmed V and J ends, which lost 4 bases and 5 bases, there was a span of 10 bases. This CDR3 is 13 amino acids long. The CDR3 reads CASSRLGENIQYF. CDR3 nucleotide sequence: TGTGCCAGCAGCCGGCTCGGGGAAAACATTCAGTACTTC.

This clone was found once. The genes are TRBV10-3 and TRBJ2-7, with a tentative D call TRBD2 (5 bases). Trimming left V 5 bases short and J 4 bases short, with 9 bases between. Germline loops: CDR1 ENHRY, CDR2 SYGVKD. The CDR3 length is 12 residues. CDR3 region: CAISSGEYEQYF. The CDR3 DNA sequence: TGTGCCATCAGTTCCGGGGAATACGAGCAGTACTTC.

The chain recombines TRBV10-3 with TRBJ2-3; 11 nucleotides match TRBD2. Losses at the gene ends were 8 bases for V and 1 base for J; bases not matched to a gene: 5. The CDR3 covers 15 residues. The germline CDR1 and CDR2 sequences are ENHRY and SYGVKD. The CDR3 bases are TGTGCCATCGGCGGACTAGCGGGCCGCACAGATACGCAGTATTTT. It codes for CAIGGLAGRTDTQYF.

CDR3 nucleotide sequence: TGTGCCAGCTCACCTGGACAGGGGGTCAATTCACCCCTCCACTTT. Its protein is CASSPGQGVNSPLHF. The chain joins TRBV18 to TRBJ1-6; 10 nucleotides align to TRBD1. The CDR3 has 15 amino acids. The germline CDR1 and CDR2 sequences are KGHSH and LQKENI. The J segment lost 7 bases and the V segment lost 3 bases, leaving 3 bases of the junction unmatched. Filled out from reference TRBV18 and TRBJ1-6, the complete variable domain reads NAGVMQNPRHLVRRRGQEARLRCSPMKGHSHVYWYRQLPEEGLKFMVYLQKENIIDESGMPKERFSAEFPKEGPSILRIQQVVRGDSAAYFCASSPGQGVNSPLHFGNGTRLTVT.

This clone has more than one count but fewer than ten. The chain employs TRBV7-2 and TRBJ2-2, with TRBD2 matching 12 bases. Germline-derived CDR1 and CDR2 are SGHTA and FQGNSA. CDR3 length: 15 residues. The V segment lost 5 bases and the J segment 5 bases; nucleotides outside the gene matches: 3. The chain's CDR3 is CASSPGTSGTGELFF. The CDR3 DNA sequence: TGTGCCAGCAGCCCCGGGACTAGCGGGACCGGGGAGCTGTTTTTT.

This chain uses TRBV6-1 with TRBJ1-6; D call uncertain. The CDR3 runs 16 residues. CDR1 is MNHNS, CDR2 SASEGT, per germline. V was shortened by 4 bases and J by 0 bases, with 10 bases between the two germline ends. The CDR3 spells CASSVDAFSYNSPLHF. CDR3 bases: TGTGCCAGCAGTGTAGATGCCTTCTCCTATAATTCACCCCTCCACTTT.